This entry concerns a single T cell receptor beta chain. Its target is unknown. The data were obtained in a study of beta chain features in type 1 diabetes. Study-level findings and limits: In these data, an HLA type influence on TCRB rearrangement remained unresolved. Shortening of TCRB CDR3s, moderate but significant, appeared in all four CD4+ subsets of Type 1 diabetes patients.

Germline V gives CDR1 SNHLY, CDR2 FYNNEI. The germline V and J ends were trimmed by 5 bases and 3 bases, with 11 bases remaining between them. This CDR3 spans 14 amino acids. Reverse transcription of all isolated RNA meant that expressed TCRB transcripts were sequenced. Measured with immunoSEQ multiplex PCR; TCRdb has only the in-frame clones, and not every one. The sample has around 710,000 clones, about an eighth seen once. Input material: naive CD4+ T cells from blood. This sequence originates from a young man with type 1 diabetes. The chain uses TRBV2 and TRBJ1-3, with TRBD1 as a possible D gene (6 bases). The CDR3 protein is CASSSRGNGNTIYF. The CDR3 DNA sequence: TGTGCCAGCAGTTCCAGGGGCAATGGAAACACCATATATTTT.